This TCR beta chain derives from a study of cytomegalovirus exposure and HLA in healthy donors. The length of the CDR3 is 13 residues. With 11 bases clipped from V and 1 base from J, the junction kept 4 bases outside the gene matches. The V gene's germline CDR1 is ENHRY and CDR2 SYGVKD. PCR amplification relied on 60 Vbeta primers (plus 13 Jbeta primers). Here immunoSEQ multiplex PCR was the method, and the copy in TCRdb shows in-frame clones only, minus some. The table includes about 170,000 clones, 60% to 85% detected once. This sequence was found in a female donor in good health and CMV-seronegative. The chain couples TRBV10-3 to TRBJ2-3; 9 bases match TRBD1. Specimen: PBMCs. For the CDR3, the DNA is TGTGCCCTACGGACAGGGGGCACAGATACGCAGTATTTT. Translating gives CALRTGGTDTQYF.